Listed below are T cell receptor beta chains from one sample, sequenced in a study of blood T cell repertoires in COVID-19. Only in-frame clones appear in the TCRdb table, and some are missing; sequencing was by immunoSEQ multiplex PCR. The table lists a few hundred thousand clones, under 90% of them singletons. Specimen: peripheral blood. Receptor source: a man aged 50 to 60 with acute or convalescent COVID-19. Each CDR3 is given with its conserved first and last residue. The D gene is left open where the match is weak. Clone sizes are given selectively: once, few, many, or a class where the clone is expanded.

11 | TRBJ1-2 | - | TRBV30 | - | CAWSVRVGYTF | TGTGCCTGGAGTGTACGGGTGGGCTACACCTTC
15 | TRBJ1-1 | - | TRBV19 | many | CASSIGWGLNTEAFF | TGTGCCAGTAGTATTGGGTGGGGCTTGAACACTGAAGCTTTCTTT
14 | TRBJ1-5 | - | TRBV30 | few | CAWSVLGINQPQHF | TGTGCCTGGAGTGTACTAGGGATCAATCAGCCCCAGCATTTT
12 | TRBJ1-1 | - | TRBV3-1/TRBV3-2 | - | CASTAGPSEAFF | TGTGCCAGCACCGCGGGGCCTTCTGAAGCTTTCTTT
14 | TRBJ2-3 | - | TRBV6-6 | - | CASSYSASTDTQYF | TGTGCCAGCAGTTACTCGGCTAGCACAGATACGCAGTATTTT
15 | TRBJ2-6 | - | TRBV7-9 | - | CASSLSGSGANVLTF | TGTGCCAGCAGCTTAAGCGGGTCTGGGGCCAACGTCCTGACTTTC
16 | TRBJ2-5 | TRBD2 | TRBV7-3 | once | CASSLSGGGNQETQYF | TGTGCCAGCAGCTTATCGGGCGGGGGGAACCAAGAGACCCAGTACTTC
17 | TRBJ1-3 | - | TRBV30 | - | CASLYRAGPQRGNTIYF | TGTGCCTCCCTGTACAGGGCCGGGCCCCAGCGTGGAAACACCATATATTTT
11 | TRBJ2-5 | - | TRBV20-1 | - | CSARLRETQYF | TGCAGTGCTAGGCTGCGGGAGACCCAGTACTTC
13 | TRBJ1-2 | TRBD1 | TRBV6-5 | - | CASSSLDRPGYTF | TGTGCCAGCAGTTCTCTGGACAGGCCTGGCTACACCTTC
15 | TRBJ2-3 | TRBD2 | TRBV3-1/TRBV3-2 | - | CASSYGLAGLVTQYF | TGTGCCAGCAGCTACGGACTAGCGGGCCTTGTTACGCAGTATTTT
16 | TRBJ2-7 | TRBD2 | TRBV5-1 | - | CASSTGTSGDIYEQYF | TGCGCCAGCAGCACCGGGACTAGCGGGGATATCTACGAGCAGTACTTC
14 | TRBJ2-1 | - | TRBV4-2 | - | CASSQDGALNEQFF | TGTGCCAGCAGCCAAGATGGAGCACTCAATGAGCAGTTCTTC
18 | TRBJ2-1 | TRBD2 | TRBV13 | - | CASSLYPMLAGGEDEQFF | TGTGCCAGCAGCCTCTACCCGATGCTAGCGGGGGGCGAAGATGAGCAGTTCTTC
15 | TRBJ2-3 | - | TRBV11-2 | - | CASSWGGQATDTQYF | TGTGCCAGCAGCTGGGGGGGACAGGCTACAGATACGCAGTATTTT
13 | TRBJ1-1 | - | TRBV30 | - | CAWSPGQNTEAFF | TGTGCCTGGAGTCCAGGACAAAACACTGAAGCTTTCTTT
15 | TRBJ2-7 | - | TRBV19 | - | CASSSSAGRSYEQYF | TGTGCCAGTAGTAGTTCGGCGGGGCGGTCCTACGAGCAGTACTTC
16 | TRBJ2-6 | - | TRBV16 | - | CASSQSQISGANVLTF | TGTGCCAGCAGCCAATCCCAAATCTCTGGGGCCAACGTCCTGACTTTC
16 | TRBJ2-2 | TRBD2 | TRBV5-5 | few | CASSLGLAGRTGELFF | TGTGCCAGCAGCTTGGGGCTAGCGGGACGAACCGGGGAGCTGTTTTTT
14 | TRBJ2-7 | TRBD1 | TRBV18 | - | CASSLTGPSYEQYF | TGTGCCAGCTCGCTGACAGGGCCATCCTACGAGCAGTACTTC
15 | TRBJ2-5 | - | TRBV4-2 | - | CASSPYALSQETQYF | TGTGCCAGCAGCCCCTACGCACTGTCTCAAGAGACCCAGTACTTC
15 | TRBJ1-1 | TRBD1 | TRBV30 | once | CAWSALGQGNTEAFF | TGTGCCTGGAGCGCCCTGGGACAGGGGAACACTGAAGCTTTCTTT
16 | TRBJ2-1 | TRBD2 | TRBV18 | - | CASSPVSAGGYNEQFF | TGTGCCAGCTCACCAGTTTCCGCGGGGGGGTACAATGAGCAGTTCTTC
13 | TRBJ1-2 | TRBD1 | TRBV3-1/TRBV3-2 | - | CASSQGQPYGYTF | TGTGCCAGCAGCCAGGGACAGCCCTATGGCTACACCTTC
11 | TRBJ1-2 | - | TRBV2 | - | CASSFLYGYTF | TGTGCCAGCAGCTTCCTCTATGGCTACACCTTC
15 | TRBJ1-6 | - | TRBV27 | - | CASSFGRESNSPLHF | TGTGCCAGCAGTTTTGGCAGGGAAAGCAATTCACCCCTCCACTTT
12 | TRBJ2-7 | - | TRBV5-8 | - | CASSSLGAEQYF | TGTGCCAGCAGCTCGCTAGGGGCGGAGCAGTACTTC
16 | TRBJ2-7 | TRBD1 | TRBV30 | - | CAWTPTGGQGANEQYF | TGTGCCTGGACTCCCACGGGGGGACAGGGGGCAAATGAGCAGTACTTC
18 | TRBJ1-1 | TRBD1 | TRBV5-1 | - | CASSLGSGQGARFTEAFF | TGCGCCAGCAGCTTAGGCTCCGGGCAGGGGGCGAGGTTCACTGAAGCTTTCTTT
14 | TRBJ2-1 | - | TRBV7-3 | - | CASSTGQSKNEQFF | TGTGCCAGCAGCACTGGACAGTCTAAGAATGAGCAGTTCTTC
13 | TRBJ1-2 | - | TRBV5-1 | - | CASSLGVVRGYTF | TGCGCCAGCAGCTTAGGGGTGGTCCGTGGCTACACCTTC
14 | TRBJ1-5 | - | TRBV5-1 | - | CASSLAGGTEPQHF | TGCGCCAGCAGCTTGGCCGGGGGAACGGAGCCCCAGCATTTT
12 | TRBJ2-7 | - | TRBV7-2 | - | CASSSGLSEQYF | TGTGCCAGCAGCTCGGGACTTAGCGAGCAGTACTTC
14 | TRBJ1-3 | - | TRBV15 | - | CATSRDGGGNTIYF | TGTGCCACCAGCAGAGATGGAGGTGGAAACACCATATATTTT
15 | TRBJ1-2 | - | TRBV2 | - | CASRGADSRAYGYTF | TGTGCCAGCAGGGGGGCCGACAGCAGGGCCTATGGCTACACCTTC
14 | TRBJ1-5 | TRBD1 | TRBV6-5 | - | CASSQTGGDQPQHF | TGTGCCAGCAGTCAGACAGGGGGGGATCAGCCCCAGCATTTT
13 | TRBJ2-5 | - | TRBV9 | - | CASSVGASETQYF | TGTGCCAGCAGCGTAGGGGCCTCAGAGACCCAGTACTTC
16 | TRBJ2-7 | TRBD2 | TRBV19 | - | CASSPGLAGDSYEQYF | TGTGCCAGTAGTCCCGGACTAGCGGGGGACTCCTACGAGCAGTACTTC
15 | TRBJ2-7 | TRBD2 | TRBV5-1 | - | CASSFTSGDTYEQYF | TGCGCCAGCAGCTTTACTAGCGGCGATACCTACGAGCAGTACTTC
17 | TRBJ1-4 | TRBD1 | TRBV6-4 | - | CASSLKGQVVAKGKLFF | TGTGCCAGCAGCCTGAAGGGACAGGTCGTCGCAAAGGGAAAACTGTTTTTT
15 | TRBJ2-7 | - | TRBV19 | - | CASSTTWDTLGEQYF | TGTGCCAGTAGTACAACCTGGGACACCCTGGGCGAGCAGTACTTC
12 | TRBJ1-2 | - | TRBV10-3 | - | CAINPGNYGYTF | TGTGCCATCAACCCGGGGAACTATGGCTACACCTTC
14 | TRBJ2-2 | - | TRBV3-1/TRBV3-2 | - | CASSRSRRDGELFF | TGTGCCAGCAGCCGGTCTCGGCGGGACGGGGAGCTGTTTTTT
14 | TRBJ2-5 | - | TRBV6-6 | - | CASSSGTPSGTQYF | TGTGCCAGCAGTTCCGGGACACCAAGCGGGACCCAGTACTTC
11 | TRBJ1-4 | - | TRBV7-9 | - | CASSHNEKLFF | TGTGCCAGCAGCCATAATGAAAAACTGTTTTTT
12 | TRBJ1-2 | - | TRBV5-4 | - | CASSPDRQMGTF | TGTGCCAGCAGCCCCGACAGGCAGATGGGCACCTTC
15 | TRBJ2-3 | TRBD2 | TRBV12-5 | - | CASGLSGGNTDTQYF | TGTGCTAGTGGTCTGAGCGGGGGGAACACAGATACGCAGTATTTT
15 | TRBJ1-2 | - | TRBV27 | - | CASRPTPGVNYGYTF | TGTGCCAGCAGACCGACCCCCGGGGTTAACTATGGCTACACCTTC
14 | TRBJ1-1 | - | TRBV7-2 | - | CASSFAVMNTEAFF | TGTGCCAGCAGCTTTGCAGTTATGAACACTGAAGCTTTCTTT
14 | TRBJ1-6 | - | TRBV9 | - | CASSVGDTNSPLHF | TGTGCCAGCAGCGTTGGGGACACCAATTCACCCCTCCACTTT
14 | TRBJ2-3 | - | TRBV30 | - | CAWELAGSTDTQYF | TGTGCCTGGGAGCTTGCGGGGAGCACAGATACGCAGTATTTT